This T cell receptor (beta chain) originates from a study of T cells in tumors after PD-1 blockade (dated by TCRdb to between 2018 and 2021). Regarding the study in general: Patients with prior checkpoint blockade, systemic immunosuppressant use, or recent radiotherapy or other anti-cancer therapy within 4 weeks were excluded. Clinical response was assessed using RECIST version 1.1. While on anti-PD-1 treatment, some of the patients also continued taking daily vismodegib 150 mg. To compare clonotypes in blood and tumor, bulk TCR sequencing was done on around eleven peripheral blood samples taken from several patients. On average, peripheral blood samples had 110,000 or so TCR templates (range roughly 22,000-260,000) and around 35,000 unique clonotypes. The study performed paired single-cell RNA and TCR sequencing on site-matched tumors from BCC or SCC patients before and after anti-PD-1 therapy. Pembrolizumab 200 mg every 3 weeks or cemiplimab 350 mg every 2 weeks was administered to patients. The research as a whole found: The source of novel T cell clones was not identified and could include lymphoid organs or rare unexpanded clones within the tumor or its periphery. Approximately 38% of tumor TCR clonotypes were found in blood, and some novel exhausted tumor clones appeared in pre-treatment blood, suggesting peripheral recruitment.

The immunoSEQ platform was used for deep TCRbeta sequencing. The authors' analysis ran thus. For further analysis, only productive rearrangements were exported from the immunoSEQ Analyzer. Bulk TCRbeta clonotypes were assigned T cell phenotypes by matching to single-cell RNA+TCR-seq clones sharing the same TCRbeta sequence. Tumor enrichment of a clone was calculated by dividing the clone's tumor frequency by the clone's PBMC frequency, both taken from bulk TCR sequencing. GLIPH was used to sort TCRs into specificity groups, which are clusters of distinct TCRs that likely recognize common antigens through shared CDR3 motifs. Here the immuneACCESS table is served through TCRdb, limited to in-frame sequences with V and J called. Missing clones are a known gap in these copies; in checked studies unresolved V genes cover under half, and the rest lacks a known reason. That table furnishes V, J and clone size, whereas the DNA furnished D and trimming. The sample yields around 51,000 clones; more than 65% were counted once. Of the sample, 4% to 4.5% falls within the top ten clones.

As to this clone: Its antigen remains undetermined. Base qualities are not provided; no much larger clone lies one nucleotide away.

Inclusive of the bounding cysteine and phenylalanine, the CDR3 is 13 residues long. Only the CDR3 region is kept as DNA, spanning 39 bases read in frame from base 1. V loses 0 bases of germline sequence and J loses 8 bases, and the interval between the two ends is 13 bases. Looking up the germline V gene (reference sequence) yields CDR1 GTSNPN and CDR2 SVGIG. Read against the paper, the sample's time point label means: before anti-PD-1 therapy. For bulk TCRbeta sequencing, genomic DNA was extracted from tumor biopsies or peripheral blood, and input amounts ranged from roughly 600 ng to 6,500 ng. Every patient had histologically proven advanced or metastatic basal or squamous cell carcinoma and was a poor candidate for surgical resection. Of the 11 patients in the basal cell carcinoma cohort, about eight underwent bulk tumor TCR sequencing.

The sequencing here drew on PBMCs, taken before anti-PD-1 treatment. The chain is encoded by TRBV30 joined to TRBJ1-2; TRBD1 could be the D gene, as 6 bases match. The TCR sequence derives from a human donor with basal cell carcinoma. Here the CDR3 is given as CAWSVHGGEGYTF. The DNA reads TGTGCCTGGAGTGTACATGGGGGCGAGGGCTACACCTTC.